The rows below give T cell receptor beta chains drawn from one sample of a study of molecular identifiers for immune sequencing clone quantification. In TCRdb, the PCR reads were re-called with MiXCR into one record per CDR3 protein. This table holds over 600,000 distinct CDR3 sequences, 15% to 20% found once. Specimen: naive CD8+ T cells from blood, with Jurkat cell RNA spiked in. These receptors all stem from a human donor in good health. Some libraries in this study had Jurkat cell RNA spiked in. Both conserved end residues are part of each CDR3. D genes are given only for firm matches. A clone size is listed for some rows: how often the clone was seen (once, few, many), or a class if it is expanded.

clone_size	j_call	v_call	d_call	cdr3_nt	cdr3_aa
NA	TRBJ1-1	TRBV11-2	TRBD1	TGTGCCAGCAGCGAAAGGGGGCTTTTGAACACTGAAGCTTTCTTT	CASSERGLLNTEAFF
many	TRBJ1-1	TRBV4-1	NA	TGCGCCAGCAGCCAAGCGCAGGGGATAGACACTGAAGCTTTCTTT	CASSQAQGIDTEAFF
many	TRBJ2-7	TRBV20-1	TRBD2	TGCAGTGCTACTAGGACTAGCGGGGGGTACGAGCAGTACTTC	CSATRTSGGYEQYF
few	TRBJ2-5	TRBV4-1	TRBD2	TGCGCCAGCAGTCCCCTGTGGGGGAGGGATGAGACCCAGTACTTC	CASSPLWGRDETQYF
many	TRBJ2-1	TRBV20-1	TRBD2	TGCAGTGCTAGAGATCGAGGGACTAGATACAATGAGCAGTTCTTC	CSARDRGTRYNEQFF
NA	TRBJ1-2	TRBV27	NA	TGTGCCAGCAGTCCCGGCGTCAACTATGGCTACACCTTC	CASSPGVNYGYTF
NA	TRBJ1-5	TRBV6-1	NA	TGTGCCAGCACCGAATGGGGGGGGGATAGCAATCAGCCCCAGCATTTT	CASTEWGGDSNQPQHF
many	TRBJ1-5	TRBV19	NA	TGTGCCAGTAGTATAGATCTACGGCACGATCGGCCCCAGCATTTT	CASSIDLRHDRPQHF
many	TRBJ2-5	TRBV7-6	NA	TGTGCCAGCAGCCCCACCCCCACCGCCCAAGAGACCCAGTACTTC	CASSPTPTAQETQYF
NA	TRBJ2-5	TRBV7-9	NA	TGTGCCAGCAGCTCCACGGAGGGCCGAGAGACCCAGTACTTC	CASSSTEGRETQYF
NA	TRBJ1-1	TRBV27	TRBD1	TGTGCCAGCAGTCGTACCGGGACAGGTTGGAACACTGAAGCTTTCTTT	CASSRTGTGWNTEAFF
many	TRBJ2-7	TRBV4-2	NA	TGTGCCAGCAGCCAAGATCGAGGGATCGGCTACGAGCAGTACTTC	CASSQDRGIGYEQYF
many	TRBJ2-7	TRBV6-2/TRBV6-3	TRBD1	TGTGCCAGCAGTGGACAGGATTCCTACGAGCAGTACTTC	CASSGQDSYEQYF
NA	TRBJ1-2	TRBV19	NA	TGTGCCACCATAGACGGGAATGGCTGCACCTTC	CATIDGNGCTF
many	TRBJ1-1	TRBV18	TRBD1	TGTGCCAGCTCCGAAAAACGGGACAGGGAAGCTTTCTTT	CASSEKRDREAFF
many	TRBJ1-6	TRBV20-1	NA	TGCAGTGCTAGAGATGGGGCAGCTTATAATTCACCCCTCCACTTT	CSARDGAAYNSPLHF